This TCR beta chain is from a study of healthy donors' naive CD4 and CD8 T cells. A linear amplification protocol produced the TCR libraries from 500 ng of total RNA. Original data processing: Roughly five healthy donors contributed 78,498 sequenced TCR alpha transcripts. In TCRdb, the reads were re-called with MiXCR into one record per CDR3 protein. V and J calls and clone size were set by TCRdb, not the authors. The repertoire consists of approximately 180,000 distinct CDR3 sequences, with about 70% occurring once and the leading ten covering approximately 2.5%. The receptor was isolated from a pool of human donors in good health; the sample pools cells from several healthy donors. The specimen was naive CD4+ and CD8+ T cells sorted from blood, pooled from several donors.

CDR3 sequence (DNA): TGTGCCAGCAGTTTAACGGCACCACCTAACTATGGCTACACCTTC. Translation: CASSLTAPPNYGYTF. This chain connects TRBV27 to TRBJ1-2; D gene ambiguous. The V gene's germline CDR1 is MNHEY and CDR2 SMNVEV (reference sequence). V was cut by 2 bases and J by 0 bases, with 10 bases left in between. The CDR3 sequence is 15 residues long.